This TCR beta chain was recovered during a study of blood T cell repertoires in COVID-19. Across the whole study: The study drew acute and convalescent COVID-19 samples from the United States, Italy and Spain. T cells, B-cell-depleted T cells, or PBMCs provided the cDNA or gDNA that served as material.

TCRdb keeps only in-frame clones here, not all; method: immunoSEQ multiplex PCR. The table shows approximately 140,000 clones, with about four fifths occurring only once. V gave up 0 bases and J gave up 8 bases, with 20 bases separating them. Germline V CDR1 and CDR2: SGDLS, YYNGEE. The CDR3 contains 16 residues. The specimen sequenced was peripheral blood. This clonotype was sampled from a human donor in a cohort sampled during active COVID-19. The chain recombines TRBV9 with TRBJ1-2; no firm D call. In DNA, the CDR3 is TGTGCCAGCAGCGTAGATCCTTCGGGAGGCATTGGAGGCTACACCTTC. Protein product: CASSVDPSGGIGGYTF.